These 9 T cell receptor beta chains were all obtained from the same sample, sequenced in a study of OX40 agonist ivuxolimab in advanced cancers. Method: immunoSEQ multiplex PCR; TCRdb's copy keeps in-frame clones and lacks some. The data hold over 90,000 clones, with roughly 94% observed a single time. The sample in question was CD4+ or CD8+ T cells sorted from blood, obtained in a trial of the OX40 agonist ivuxolimab. Source of these receptors: an adult with an advanced solid tumor such as melanoma, head and neck, liver or kidney cancer.

The V call is TRBV30, the J call TRBJ2-7, with TRBD1 matching 8 bases. V shed 0 bases and J 0 bases; nucleotides not matched to a gene: 4. This CDR3 has 15 residues. Germline V gene data show CDR1 as GTSNPN and CDR2 as SVGIG (reference sequence). In nucleotides, the CDR3 is TGTGCCTGGAGTGTGGACAGGGTAAGCTCCTACGAGCAGTACTTC. Protein: CAWSVDRVSSYEQYF.

This rearrangement joins TRBV6-1 to TRBJ1-4; D possibly corresponds to TRBD1 (6 bases). Deletions cut 4 bases from V and 7 bases from J, with 10 bases between. Germline-derived CDR1 and CDR2 are MNHNS and SASEGT. The CDR3 consists of 13 residues. CDR3 sequence reads: CASSVQGLEKLFF. CDR3 in DNA: TGTGCCAGCAGTGTACAGGGCCTTGAAAAACTGTTTTTT.

The chain has TRBV6-1 and TRBJ2-7; 7 bases map to TRBD1. The trim removed 7 bases at V and 1 base at J, leaving 10 bases unmatched. This CDR3 spans 15 amino acids. CDR1 MNHNS and CDR2 SASEGT come from the germline V gene. CDR3 nucleotide sequence: TGTGCCAGCACCCTACAACGGGACAGTTCCTACGAGCAGTACTTC. Translation: CASTLQRDSSYEQYF.

Details on this clone: The sample holds other DNA sequences that translate to the same CDR3. The chain recombines TRBV14 with TRBJ2-7; unclear D gene. Per the germline V gene, CDR1 is SGHDN and CDR2 is FVKESK. Trimming cost V 0 bases and J 1 base, with 7 bases left between them. CDR3 size: 14 residues. CDR3 region: CASSQEALSYEQYF. CDR3 in DNA: TGTGCCAGCAGCCAAGAGGCACTGTCCTACGAGCAGTACTTC.

The chain links TRBV7-2 to TRBJ1-2; 7 nucleotides align to TRBD1. With 8 bases clipped from V and 5 bases from J, the junction kept 23 bases outside the gene matches. The CDR3 is 18 residues long. The germline gives CDR1 SGHTA, CDR2 FQGNSA. CDR3 sequence: CASRNEVTGSRGRYGYTF. The CDR3 bases are TGTGCCAGCCGAAACGAAGTGACAGGGAGCAGGGGAAGATATGGCTACACCTTC.

J is TRBJ2-7 and V is TRBV19, with D unclear. V lost 5 bases, J lost 6 bases, and 17 bases lay in between. Germline CDR1 reads LNHDA; CDR2 reads SQIVND (reference sequence). The CDR3 spans 14 residues. CDR3 bases: TGTGCCAGTAGTCCGCGAAAGTATTGGGGCGAGCAGTACTTC. Translated, it gives CASSPRKYWGEQYF.

This clone was picked up one time. The chain recombines TRBV5-4 with TRBJ1-4; 7 bases map to TRBD1. CDR3 size: 16 residues. The V gene end was trimmed by 4 bases and the J gene end by 5 bases; junction bases not matched to a gene: 11. Germline V gene sequence: CDR1 SGHNT, CDR2 YYREEE (reference sequence). The CDR3 here is CASSGDPTGRNEKLFF. CDR3 in DNA: TGTGCCAGCAGCGGGGACCCGACAGGGCGCAATGAAAAACTGTTTTTT. Drawing the rest from reference TRBV5-4 and TRBJ1-4, the complete variable domain is ETGVTQSPTHLIKTRGQQVTLRCSSQSGHNTVSWYQQALGQGPQFIFQYYREEENGRGNFPPRFSGLQFPNYSSELNVNALELDDSALYLCASSGDPTGRNEKLFFGSGTQLSVL.

V is TRBV6-6 and J is TRBJ1-3; no reliable D call. The CDR3 is 16 amino acids. Germline loops: CDR1 MNHNY, CDR2 SVGAGI (reference sequence). V lost 8 bases and J 1 base, leaving 18 bases between the germline ends. CDR3 bases: TGTGCCAGCTCATTACATAATCCCATTTCTGGAAACACCATATATTTT. Translated, it gives CASSLHNPISGNTIYF.

The count of this clone is one. The chain has TRBV5-5 and TRBJ1-5; D remains ambiguous. This CDR3 contains 13 residues. Germline V gene sequence: CDR1 SGHKS, CDR2 YYEKEE (reference sequence). V lost 4 bases and J 7 bases, leaving 12 bases between the germline ends. The CDR3 DNA reads as TGTGCCAGCAGCACGGGTAGGGAACAGCCCCAGCATTTT. This encodes CASSTGREQPQHF.